The entry that follows covers one T cell receptor beta chain sequence. What it binds is unknown. The germline V gene has CDR1 SGHAT and CDR2 FQDESV (reference sequence). V was clipped by 6 bases and J by 13 bases; unmatched bases: 5. This CDR3 has 12 amino acids. This entry comes from a study of beta chain features in type 1 diabetes. General study findings and limits: Cells with high TCR expression could be over-represented by cDNA sequencing. Significant though moderate, a shortening of TCRB CDR3s appeared in all four CD4+ subsets of Type 1 diabetes patients. Whether TCRB rearrangement is influenced by HLA type was left unresolved in this analysis.

Sequenced material consisted of expressed TCRB transcripts (all of the isolated RNA was reverse transcribed). TCRdb's copy holds only in-frame clones and misses some; the assay was immunoSEQ multiplex PCR. The sample consists of 250,000 to 300,000 clones, 20% to 25% of them appearing once. The chain employs TRBV11-1 and TRBJ2-1, with TRBD1 matching 11 bases. The sequenced sample was naive CD4+ T cells from blood. The TCR sequence derives from a woman aged 25 to 39 with type 1 diabetes. This chain's CDR3 is CASRGQGAGQFF. The DNA of the CDR3 is TGTGCCAGCAGAGGACAGGGGGCAGGTCAGTTCTTC.